A selection of T cell receptor beta chains follows, all from one sample in a study of control samples from healthy donors and cancer patients. Here immunoSEQ multiplex PCR was the method, and the copy in TCRdb shows in-frame clones only, minus some. The table records about 130,000 clones, 90% of them present only once. The sequencing input was blood. These receptors all stem from a man between 35 and 55 years old in good health. Both conserved end residues are part of each CDR3. Each record gives: clone size, D gene, J gene, V gene, CDR3 protein, CDR3 DNA. The D gene is left open where the match is weak. Expanded clones get a size class; other rows say once, few or many, or leave the size out.

>.|.|TRBJ1-5|TRBV19
CASSMQVNQPQHF
TGTGCCAGTAGTATGCAGGTTAATCAGCCCCAGCATTTT
>few|.|TRBJ2-4|TRBV6-5
CASRAYGKNIQYF
TGTGCCAGCAGAGCTTACGGCAAAAACATTCAGTACTTC
>.|.|TRBJ1-1|TRBV2
CASMTTYTEAFF
TGTGCCAGCATGACGACGTACACTGAAGCTTTCTTT
>.|.|TRBJ2-7|TRBV5-1
CASSPSGGIGYEQYF
TGCGCCAGCAGCCCCTCCGGAGGGATCGGATACGAGCAGTACTTC
>.|TRBD2|TRBJ2-2|TRBV4-1
CASSQEVAGGTGELFF
TGCGCCAGCAGCCAAGAGGTAGCGGGGGGTACCGGGGAGCTGTTTTTT
>.|.|TRBJ1-6|TRBV2
CASRMEGTGSPLHF
TGTGCCAGCAGGATGGAGGGAACGGGCTCACCCCTCCACTTT
>.|.|TRBJ2-5|TRBV30
CAWSVIIGETQYF
TGTGCCTGGAGTGTGATCATAGGGGAGACCCAGTACTTC
>once|TRBD1|TRBJ1-1|TRBV2
CARRGRLGGNTEAFF
TGTGCCCGGCGGGGAAGGTTAGGGGGCAACACTGAAGCTTTCTTT
>.|TRBD2|TRBJ2-2|TRBV5-1
CASSPRTSGDTGELFF
TGCGCCAGCAGCCCCCGGACTAGTGGGGACACCGGGGAGCTGTTTTTT
>.|TRBD1|TRBJ1-4|TRBV3-1/TRBV3-2
CASAGGTGFVGAEKLFF
TGTGCCAGCGCTGGAGGGACAGGGTTTGTAGGTGCGGAAAAACTGTTTTTT
>.|.|TRBJ2-7|TRBV6-6
CASTYRDVRSPEQYF
TGTGCCAGCACTTACCGTGACGTCCGCAGTCCCGAGCAGTACTTC
>.|.|TRBJ2-4|TRBV6-5
CASKVSSVDIQYF
TGTGCCAGCAAAGTTTCGAGCGTCGACATTCAGTACTTC
>.|.|TRBJ1-1|TRBV7-2
CASSPWGIRHTEAFF
TGTGCCAGCAGCCCCTGGGGCATTAGGCACACTGAAGCTTTCTTT
>.|.|TRBJ2-5|TRBV6-1
CASSEGPETQYF
TGTGCCAGCAGTGAAGGTCCAGAGACCCAGTACTTC
>.|.|TRBJ1-2|TRBV14
CASSQQTTVPGGGYTF
TGTGCCAGCAGCCAACAGACAACGGTGCCGGGTGGCGGCTACACCTTC
>.|.|TRBJ2-1|TRBV5-1
CASSLGAGIGREQFF
TGCGCCAGCAGCTTGGGTGCAGGGATAGGACGAGAGCAGTTCTTC
>.|TRBD1|TRBJ2-7|TRBV7-6
CASSEGTGLSYEQYF
TGTGCCAGCAGCGAAGGGACAGGCCTCTCCTACGAGCAGTACTTC
>.|TRBD1|TRBJ2-5|TRBV5-4
CASSMDRGKETQYF
TGTGCCAGCAGCATGGACAGGGGGAAAGAGACCCAGTACTTC
>.|TRBD1|TRBJ2-7|TRBV3-1/TRBV3-2
CASSQVGTVDSRHSYEQYF
TGTGCCAGCAGCCAAGTTGGGACAGTGGACTCACGGCACTCCTACGAGCAGTACTTC
>few|TRBD2|TRBJ2-1|TRBV10-2
CATGTSGGSSYNEQFF
TGCGCCACAGGGACTAGCGGGGGGAGCTCCTACAATGAGCAGTTCTTC
>.|.|TRBJ2-2|TRBV7-6
CASSLARGNTGELFF
TGTGCCAGCAGCTTAGCGAGGGGGAACACCGGGGAGCTGTTTTTT
>.|.|TRBJ2-7|TRBV5-3
CARRGFGDRLYEQYF
TGTGCCAGAAGGGGCTTTGGGGACCGCCTTTACGAGCAGTACTTC
>once|.|TRBJ2-1|TRBV27
CASSQERGDEQFF
TGTGCCAGCAGCCAAGAAAGGGGGGATGAGCAGTTCTTC
>.|.|TRBJ2-7|TRBV27
CASSDARKGWEYF
TGTGCCAGCAGCGACGCCAGGAAGGGGTGGGAATACTTC
>.|.|TRBJ2-5|TRBV2
CASRYQETQYF
TGTGCCAGCAGGTACCAAGAGACCCAGTACTTC
>.|.|TRBJ1-4|TRBV10-3
CATKSGTNEKLFF
TGTGCCACAAAATCGGGAACTAATGAAAAACTGTTTTTT
>.|.|TRBJ2-7|TRBV18
CASSPPSGLNYEQYF
TGTGCCAGCTCACCACCGTCTGGACTCAACTACGAGCAGTACTTC
>.|.|TRBJ2-5|TRBV2
CASSEIIGSPETQYF
TGTGCCAGCAGTGAAATAATTGGTAGTCCAGAGACCCAGTACTTC
>.|TRBD1|TRBJ2-7|TRBV4-1
CASSQAGTGAPYEQYF
TGCGCCAGCAGCCAAGCTGGGACAGGGGCCCCCTACGAGCAGTACTTC
>.|TRBD2|TRBJ2-3|TRBV10-1
CASSESAPAGFSDTQYF
TGCGCCAGCAGTGAGTCAGCCCCAGCGGGGTTCTCGGATACGCAGTATTTT
>.|.|TRBJ2-3|TRBV6-5
CASSLGRGGDTQYF
TGTGCCAGCAGTTTGGGCAGGGGGGGAGATACGCAGTATTTT
>.|.|TRBJ1-6|TRBV7-9
CASSLTTDSPLHF
TGTGCCAGCAGCCTGACGACGGATTCACCCCTCCACTTT
>few|TRBD1|TRBJ1-6|TRBV4-1
CASSQGRDRGLRLHF
TGCGCCAGCAGCCAAGGCCGGGACAGGGGACTTCGCCTCCACTTT
>.|.|TRBJ1-1|TRBV6-5
CASSYSKTVNTEAFF
TGTGCCAGCAGTTACTCGAAAACGGTGAACACTGAAGCTTTCTTT
>.|TRBD1|TRBJ1-2|TRBV30
CAWSVRDRGGYTF
TGTGCCTGGAGTGTAAGGGACAGGGGTGGCTACACCTTC
>.|TRBD2|TRBJ2-3|TRBV5-1
CASSSGLAGGQSTDTQYF
TGCGCCAGCAGCTCAGGACTAGCGGGGGGGCAGAGCACAGATACGCAGTATTTT
>.|.|TRBJ1-4|TRBV7-9
CASSRGANEKLFF
TGTGCCAGCAGCAGGGGGGCAAATGAAAAACTGTTTTTT
>.|.|TRBJ2-5|TRBV9
CASSGDFQETQYF
TGTGCCAGCAGCGGGGACTTCCAAGAGACCCAGTACTTC
>.|.|TRBJ2-3|TRBV10-3
CAIGSTDTQYF
TGTGCCATCGGATCCACAGATACGCAGTATTTT
>.|TRBD2|TRBJ2-3|TRBV10-2
CASSESIAGAGLTQYF
TGCGCCAGCAGTGAGTCGATAGCGGGGGCCGGGTTGACGCAGTATTTT
>.|TRBD1|TRBJ2-3|TRBV10-3
CAISDYQGASTDTQYF
TGTGCCATCAGTGATTACCAGGGGGCTAGCACAGATACGCAGTATTTT
>.|.|TRBJ1-3|TRBV11-2
CASSLVDRSGNTIYF
TGTGCCAGCAGCTTAGTGGACCGCTCTGGAAACACCATATATTTT